This T cell receptor beta chain was documented in a study of blood T cell repertoires in COVID-19. Study in general: Sites across the United States, Italy and Spain contributed samples from acute and convalescent COVID-19. T cells, B-cell-depleted T cells, or PBMCs provided the cDNA or gDNA that served as material.

The V and J ends lost 4 bases and 3 bases, in that order; junction bases with no gene match: 6. CDR3 size: 16 residues. CDR1 is MDHEN and CDR2 is SYDVKM in the germline V gene. Original data processing: Reference gene primer amplification gave estimated nucleated cell counts. The repertoire was sequenced with immunoSEQ multiplex PCR; TCRdb's copy has only in-frame clones and lacks some. V and J calls and clone size come straight from that table; D and trimming were deduced from the DNA. The sample shows 25,000 to 30,000 clones, roughly 89% of them seen only once. The sequencing sample was made of peripheral blood. The receptor comes from a human donor in a cohort sampled during active COVID-19. This sequence joins TRBV28 and TRBJ1-5; 10 bases match TRBD1. The CDR3 is CASSSLDRGYNQPQHF. The CDR3 coding sequence is TGTGCCAGCAGTTCCCTGGACAGGGGGTACAATCAGCCCCAGCATTTT.